The entry that follows covers one T cell receptor (beta chain) sequence. Measured with immunoSEQ multiplex PCR; TCRdb has only the in-frame clones, and not every one. This table has some 700,000 clones, roughly 90% appearing once. This sample was included in a study of shared T cell receptors in the human thymus. Between the trimmed V and J ends, which lost 2 bases and 10 bases, there was a span of 23 bases. From germline, CDR1 is SQVTM and CDR2 ANQGSEA. This CDR3 is 15 amino acids long. These records were also assigned to another study, of human thymus T cells.

The receptor was isolated from a boy younger than two with a congenital heart defect. Sequencing used thymocytes. This chain connects TRBV29-1 to TRBJ2-5; a weak D match, TRBD1 (5 bases). The DNA of the CDR3 is TGCAGCGTTGAACCCCCATGCAGGGTGACCCCACACCAGTACTTC. Translated, it gives CSVEPPCRVTPHQYF.